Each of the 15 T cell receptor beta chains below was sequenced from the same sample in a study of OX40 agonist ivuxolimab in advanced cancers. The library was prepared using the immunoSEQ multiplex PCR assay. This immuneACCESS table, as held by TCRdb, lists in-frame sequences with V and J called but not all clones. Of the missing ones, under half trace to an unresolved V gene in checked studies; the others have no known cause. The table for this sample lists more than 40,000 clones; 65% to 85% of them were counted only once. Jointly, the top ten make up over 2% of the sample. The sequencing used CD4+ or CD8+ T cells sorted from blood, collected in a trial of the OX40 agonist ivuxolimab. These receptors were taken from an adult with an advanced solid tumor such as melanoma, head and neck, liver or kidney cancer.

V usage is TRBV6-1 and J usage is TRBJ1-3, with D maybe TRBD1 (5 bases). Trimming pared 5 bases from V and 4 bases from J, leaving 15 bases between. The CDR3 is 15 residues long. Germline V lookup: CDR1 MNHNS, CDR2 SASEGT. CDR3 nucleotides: TGTGCCAGCAGTAATAAGGGACCCAGGGGAAACACCATATATTTT. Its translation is CASSNKGPRGNTIYF.

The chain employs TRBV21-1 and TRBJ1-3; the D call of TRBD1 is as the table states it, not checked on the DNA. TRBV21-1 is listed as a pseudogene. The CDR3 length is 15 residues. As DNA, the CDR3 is TGTGCCAGCAGGGACAGGGAGGCGGCTGGAAACACCATATATTTT. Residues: CASRDREAAGNTIYF.

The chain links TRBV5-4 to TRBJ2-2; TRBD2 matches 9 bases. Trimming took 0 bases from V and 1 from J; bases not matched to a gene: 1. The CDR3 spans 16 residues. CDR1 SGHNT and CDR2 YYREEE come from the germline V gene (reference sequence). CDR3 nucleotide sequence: TGTGCCAGCAGCTTGGGAGCGGGAGGGAACACCGGGGAGCTGTTTTTT. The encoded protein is CASSLGAGGNTGELFF.

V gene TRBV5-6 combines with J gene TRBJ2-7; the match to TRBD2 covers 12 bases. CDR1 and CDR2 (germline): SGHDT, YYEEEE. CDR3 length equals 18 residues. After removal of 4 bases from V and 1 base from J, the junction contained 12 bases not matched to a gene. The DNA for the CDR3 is TGTGCCAGCAGCCCTCACCCCCTAACTAGCGGGAGGTCCTACGAGCAGTACTTC. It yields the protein CASSPHPLTSGRSYEQYF.

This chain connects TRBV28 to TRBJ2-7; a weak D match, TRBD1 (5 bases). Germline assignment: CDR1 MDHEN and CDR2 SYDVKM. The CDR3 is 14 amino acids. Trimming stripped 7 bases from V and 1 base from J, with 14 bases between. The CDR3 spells CASNKGVRSYEQYF. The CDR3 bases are TGTGCCAGCAACAAAGGGGTCAGATCCTACGAGCAGTACTTC.

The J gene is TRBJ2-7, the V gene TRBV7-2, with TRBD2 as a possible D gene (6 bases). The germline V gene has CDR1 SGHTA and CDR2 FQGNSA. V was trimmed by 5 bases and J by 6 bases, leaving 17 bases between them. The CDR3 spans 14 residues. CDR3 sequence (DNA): TGTGCCAGCAGCCTCGGGACTCCGATAAGCGAGCAGTACTTC. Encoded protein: CASSLGTPISEQYF.

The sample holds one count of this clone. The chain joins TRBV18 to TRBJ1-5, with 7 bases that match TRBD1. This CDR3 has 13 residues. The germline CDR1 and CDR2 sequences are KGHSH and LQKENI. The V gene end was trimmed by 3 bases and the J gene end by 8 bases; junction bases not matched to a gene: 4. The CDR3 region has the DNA TGTGCCAGCTCACCGAGGACAGGAGAGCCCCAGCATTTT. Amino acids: CASSPRTGEPQHF.

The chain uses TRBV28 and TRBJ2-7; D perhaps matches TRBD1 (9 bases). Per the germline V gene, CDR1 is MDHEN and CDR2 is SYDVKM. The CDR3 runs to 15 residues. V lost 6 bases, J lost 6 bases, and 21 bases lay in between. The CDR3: CASRSTGGTGFEQYF. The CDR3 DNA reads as TGTGCCAGCAGAAGCACGGGAGGGACAGGGTTCGAGCAGTACTTC.

The DNA for the CDR3 is TGTGCCAGTAAGCTACTAGCGGGAGGGCCTGGAGAGCAGTACTTC. It encodes CASKLLAGGPGEQYF. The rearrangement joins TRBV19 to TRBJ2-7; TRBD2 agrees at 13 bases. Germline assignment: CDR1 LNHDA and CDR2 SQIVND (reference sequence). The CDR3 is 15 residues long. J was trimmed by 7 bases and V by 7 bases; bases with no gene match: 10.

The CDR3 loop is CASSLLQGAYNEQFF. The CDR3 DNA is TGTGCCAGCAGTCTATTACAGGGTGCCTACAATGAGCAGTTCTTC. The V call is TRBV28, the J call TRBJ2-1; D is possibly TRBD1 (6 bases). This CDR3 has 15 amino acids. Trimming stripped 5 bases from V and 2 bases from J, with 13 bases between. CDR1 MDHEN and CDR2 SYDVKM come from the germline V gene.

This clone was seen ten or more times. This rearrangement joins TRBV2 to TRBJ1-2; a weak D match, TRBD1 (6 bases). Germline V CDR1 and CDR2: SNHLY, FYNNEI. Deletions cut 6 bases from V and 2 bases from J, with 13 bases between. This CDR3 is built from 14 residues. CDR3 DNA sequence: TGTGCCAGCAGAGCCGGACAGCTAAACTATGGCTACACCTTC. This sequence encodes CASRAGQLNYGYTF.

CDR3 sequence (DNA): TGCGCCAGCAGCCGAGGTACAGGGGCCTTTTCCTACGAGCAGTACTTC. Amino acids: CASSRGTGAFSYEQYF. The chain couples TRBV5-1 to TRBJ2-7, with TRBD1 identical over 7 bases. Per the germline V gene, CDR1 is SGHRS and CDR2 is YFSETQ. The trim removed 4 bases at V and 1 base at J, leaving 11 bases unmatched. The CDR3 totals 16 residues.

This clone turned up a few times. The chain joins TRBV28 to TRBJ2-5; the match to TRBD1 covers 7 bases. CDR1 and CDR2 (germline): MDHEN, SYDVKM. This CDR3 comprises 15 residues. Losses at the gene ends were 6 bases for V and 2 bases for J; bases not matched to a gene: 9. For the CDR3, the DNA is TGTGCCAGCAGCCGTAGGACAGGTTATCAAGAGACCCAGTACTTC. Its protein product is CASSRRTGYQETQYF.

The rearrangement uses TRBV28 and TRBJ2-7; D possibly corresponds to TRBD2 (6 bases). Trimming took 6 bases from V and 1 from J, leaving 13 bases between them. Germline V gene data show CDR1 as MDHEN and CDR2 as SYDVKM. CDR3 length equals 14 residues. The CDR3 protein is CASRKTGLSYEQYF. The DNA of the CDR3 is TGTGCCAGCAGAAAGACGGGACTTTCCTACGAGCAGTACTTC.

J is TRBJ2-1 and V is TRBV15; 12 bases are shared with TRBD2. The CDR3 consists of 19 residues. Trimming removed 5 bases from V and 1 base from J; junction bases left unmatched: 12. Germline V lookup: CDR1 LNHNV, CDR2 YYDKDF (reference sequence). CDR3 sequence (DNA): TGTGCCACCAGCTTATCGCGGACTAGCGGGATCCGGTCCTACAATGAGCAGTTCTTC. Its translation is CATSLSRTSGIRSYNEQFF.